The subject of this entry is one TCR beta chain. Its cognate antigen has yet to be identified. No clone much larger than this one lies a single base away; base qualities are absent. TCRbeta CDR3 regions were amplified from genomic DNA using the immunoSEQ Assay, a bias-controlled multiplex PCR. As for the original processing: The number of nucleated cells in each sample was estimated by amplification of reference gene primers within the assay. To quantify the absolute abundance of each unique TCRbeta CDR3 rearrangement, sequence reads were collapsed and filtered. For each sample, productive Simpson clonality was calculated by taking the square root of Simpson's diversity index across productive rearrangements. The immuneACCESS repertoire file appears here via TCRdb, limited to in-frame rearrangements. These files lack a portion of the clones; in checked studies, under half of the deficit traces to unresolved V genes, and the cause of the others is not known. V and J calls and clone size follow that table, whereas D and trimming were derived from the DNA. The table for this sample lists 100,000 to 150,000 clones; roughly 83% of them were counted only once. 30% to 45% of the sample rests with the top ten.

The data are from a study of blood T cell repertoires in COVID-19 (dated by TCRdb to between 2020 and 2021). For the wider study: The collaborator samples originated in the United States, Italy and Spain and spanned the acute and convalescent phases of COVID-19. The material from the prospective study consisted of cDNA or gDNA derived from T cells, B-cell-depleted T cells, or PBMCs. Samples came from the ongoing ImmuneRACE study (first 160 participants) plus 1,254 subjects from 6 global collaborators. Subjects who had been exposed to COVID-19, were actively infected with it, or had recovered from it provided the deeply sampled blood TCRbeta repertoires that made up the dataset. Where available, HLA class I and class II types were obtained from metadata supplied by the sample provider rather than from assay-based typing. The repertoires were released in a freely available public database meant as a resource for research on the immune response to SARS-CoV-2. Sample metadata almost always included a de-identified subject ID, COVID-19 status, age in years and sex. Study-wide conclusions, independent of this receptor: The quantity of clinical and demographic metadata differed by source and by participant and was supplied without curation.

The CDR3 covers 18 residues, taking in both the cysteine and the phenylalanine. Only the CDR3 DNA stays, 54 bases, in frame from base 1. Trimming costs V 4 bases and J 3 bases, and their ends lie 22 bases apart. From the germline V gene, CDR1 is LGHNA and CDR2 is YNFKEQ. The collaborating institutions used their own protocols to collect whole blood in K2EDTA tubes. For TCRbeta analysis, collaborator samples were shipped as frozen whole blood, as isolated PBMCs, or as DNA extracted from either sample type. This chain joins TRBV4-2 to TRBJ1-5; the best D guess is TRBD1, with 5 bases matching. The TCR sequence derives from a man in his forties with active or convalescent COVID-19. Input material: peripheral blood. This receptor has the CDR3 CASSLDPAGFSDNQPQHF. The DNA is TGTGCCAGCAGCCTCGACCCTGCAGGGTTCTCAGACAATCAGCCCCAGCATTTT.